The sequence of this T cell receptor (beta chain) was determined in a study of blood T cell repertoires in COVID-19. The V gene lost 2 bases and the J gene lost 3 bases, with 11 bases spanning the gap. This CDR3 has 14 amino acids. Germline CDR1 and CDR2: SGDLS and YYNGEE. In the source study's methods: Nucleated cell counts were estimated from reference gene primer amplification. Sequenced by immunoSEQ multiplex PCR; TCRdb stores in-frame clones only, minus some. V, J and clone size are those of that table, while D and trimming were read from the DNA. The data contain under 95,000 clones, roughly nine tenths of them singletons.

The TCR originated in a man aged 50 or older with COVID-19, enrolled during active disease. Sequencing used peripheral blood. V usage is TRBV9 and J usage is TRBJ1-1, with D uncertain. The CDR3 spells CASSVSNGDTEAFF. CDR3 sequence (DNA): TGTGCCAGCAGCGTCTCCAACGGGGACACTGAAGCTTTCTTT.